One and the same sample provided the 8 T cell receptor beta chains below, sequenced in a study of T cell clonotyping in hematopoietic cell transplantation. Produced via immunoSEQ multiplex PCR; TCRdb's table is partial and in-frame only. The table shows tens of thousands of clones, with around 95% occurring only once. The sequencing sample was made of peripheral blood mononuclear cells. Source of these receptors: a man aged 30 to 45 in good health. Some clones in this sample may be carry-over from other donors' samples.

The chain joins TRBV7-9 to TRBJ2-1, with D uncertain. Germline V gives CDR1 SEHNR, CDR2 FQNEAQ (reference sequence). With 3 bases removed from V and 8 bases from J, the gap between germline ends came to 8 bases. This CDR3 contains 12 residues. The CDR3 is CASSFTPDEQFF. CDR3 DNA: TGTGCCAGCAGCTTTACCCCGGATGAGCAGTTCTTC.

The chain links TRBV10-2 to TRBJ1-1, with unresolved D. Between the trimmed V and J ends, which lost 5 bases and 8 bases, there was a span of 9 bases. The CDR3 spans 11 residues. Germline V gene lookup returns CDR1 WSHSY and CDR2 SAAADI. CDR3 bases: TGCGCCAGCAGTTCCAGTTGGGAAGCTTTCTTT. Its protein is CASSSSWEAFF.

This clone was seen a single time. This chain connects TRBV7-2 to TRBJ1-2, with D perhaps TRBD1 (5 bases). Between the trimmed V and J ends, which lost 3 bases and 5 bases, there was a span of 19 bases. CDR3 length: 16 amino acids. Germline V CDR1 and CDR2: SGHTA, FQGNSA. CDR3 residues: CASSFSARQGAYGYTF. In DNA, the CDR3 is TGTGCCAGCAGCTTTTCGGCCCGGCAGGGAGCTTATGGCTACACCTTC. Full variable domain (rest looked up from reference TRBV7-2 and TRBJ1-2): GAGVSQSPSNKVTEKGKDVELRCDPISGHTALYWYRQSLGQGLEFLIYFQGNSAPDKSGLPSDRFSAERTGGSVSTLTIQRTQQEDSAVYLCASSFSARQGAYGYTFGSGTRLTVV.

V and J are TRBV5-4 and TRBJ2-7; D call uncertain. The CDR3 extends over 13 amino acids. Per the germline V gene, CDR1 is SGHNT and CDR2 is YYREEE (reference sequence). V dropped 4 bases and J dropped 0 bases, with 8 bases sitting between them. The CDR3 nucleotides read TGTGCCAGCAGCCATCCCCACTCCTACGAGCAGTACTTC. Translation gives CASSHPHSYEQYF.

V is TRBV5-6 and J is TRBJ2-1; no clear D gene. The ends were cut back, 4 bases at V and 3 bases at J, with 17 bases in the middle. The CDR3 spans 16 residues. CDR1 is SGHDT, CDR2 YYEEEE, per germline. CDR3 sequence reads: CASSQDFSVNYNEQFF. CDR3 in DNA: TGTGCCAGCAGCCAAGACTTCAGTGTGAACTACAATGAGCAGTTCTTC.

V usage is TRBV5-1 and J usage is TRBJ2-3; 12 bases line up with TRBD2. From germline, CDR1 is SGHRS and CDR2 YFSETQ. The V and J ends lost 4 bases and 6 bases, in that order; junction bases with no gene match: 9. The CDR3 length is 16 residues. The CDR3 reads CASSALAGGQGDTQYF. CDR3 sequence (DNA): TGCGCCAGCAGCGCCCTAGCGGGGGGGCAGGGGGATACGCAGTATTTT.

V is TRBV14 and J is TRBJ2-7; perhaps TRBD2 as D (5 bases). CDR3 length equals 14 residues. V lost 5 bases and J 3 bases, leaving 14 bases between the germline ends. Per the germline V gene, CDR1 is SGHDN and CDR2 is FVKESK. In nucleotides, the CDR3 is TGTGCCAGCAGCAACTCTCGGGGATACTACGAGCAGTACTTC. Translation: CASSNSRGYYEQYF.

J is TRBJ2-3 and V is TRBV27, with unresolved D. The CDR3 extends over 13 amino acids. Germline CDR1 and CDR2: MNHEY and SMNVEV (reference sequence). Trimming pared 5 bases from V and 9 bases from J, leaving 15 bases between. The CDR3 nucleotides are TGTGCCAGCAGTCCCTCCGAATTGACGACGCAGTATTTT. Translating gives CASSPSELTTQYF.